Shown below are 7 T cell receptor beta chains from a single sample sequenced in a study of T cells expressing NK-cell markers. TCRdb re-called the 5' RACE reads; every CDR3 protein appears as one record, without DNA. The sample totals 250,000 to 300,000 distinct CDR3 sequences. Material: blood T cells: a sorted CD56 or NKG2C T cell subset, CD4+ or CD8+ T cells, or bulk PBMC T cells (not recorded which). The receptors were gathered from a man in his late teens or twenties in good health.

The chain uses TRBV20-1 and TRBJ2-1; without DNA, the TCRdb call of TRBD2 cannot be checked. The CDR3 contains 16 residues. In germline, CDR1 is DFQATT, CDR2 SNEGSKA (reference sequence). The CDR3 region is CSASLTLAGAYNEQFF.

The chain recombines TRBV7-2 with TRBJ1-3. Germline V CDR1 and CDR2: SGHTA, FQGNSA. CDR3 length equals 14 residues. CDR3 residues: CASSVGQTGNTIYF.

The gene calls are TRBV12-3 or TRBV12-4 and TRBJ1-3; TCRdb returns TRBD1, unconfirmable since there is no DNA. The CDR3 runs to 15 residues. The CDR3 loop reads CASRPAGGPGNTIYF.

The rearrangement links TRBV20-1 to TRBJ1-5; the TCRdb call, TRBD1, lacks DNA for checking. This CDR3 spans 15 amino acids. CDR1 is DFQATT, CDR2 SNEGSKA, per germline (reference sequence). CDR3 loop: CSARESRGPGQPQHF.

CDR3 residues: CASSQGLAGAHNEQFF. The rearrangement uses TRBV7-2 and TRBJ2-1; without DNA, the TCRdb call of TRBD2 cannot be checked. CDR1 SGHTA and CDR2 FQGNSA come from the germline V gene. The CDR3 runs 16 residues.

The chain joins TRBV6-5 to TRBJ2-2. The CDR3 has 15 residues. Germline V lookup: CDR1 MNHEY, CDR2 SVGAGI. CDR3 residues: CASSYSSLQKGELFF.

The rearrangement uses TRBV5-1 and TRBJ2-6. In germline, CDR1 is SGHRS, CDR2 YFSETQ. The CDR3 is made up of 16 amino acids. The CDR3 is CASSLGPVSGANVLTF.